One and the same sample provided the 21 T cell receptor beta chains below, sequenced in a study of blood T cell repertoires in COVID-19. Repertoires were generated with immunoSEQ multiplex PCR, while TCRdb's copy carries only in-frame clones and drops some. This sample has approximately 150,000 clones, with approximately 80% found just once. Sequenced: peripheral blood. All receptors come from a human donor in a cohort sampled during active COVID-19.

This chain links TRBV6-5 with TRBJ1-5; 10 nucleotides match TRBD1. The CDR3 has 16 residues. Germline V gene data show CDR1 as MNHEY and CDR2 as SVGAGI. V gave up 1 base and J gave up 3 bases; unmatched junction bases: 3. CDR3 region: CASSYWGTGANQPQHF. The CDR3 coding sequence is TGTGCCAGCAGTTACTGGGGGACAGGGGCCAATCAGCCCCAGCATTTT.

The chain uses TRBV9 and TRBJ2-7, with 8 positions matching TRBD1. Germline V CDR1 and CDR2: SGDLS, YYNGEE. The V and J ends lost 0 bases and 1 base, in that order; junction bases with no gene match: 3. This CDR3 is 15 amino acids long. CDR3 region: CASSVEQGGSYEQYF. CDR3 sequence (DNA): TGTGCCAGCAGCGTAGAACAGGGGGGTTCCTACGAGCAGTACTTC.

The chain combines TRBV28 with TRBJ2-2; 10 nucleotides agree with TRBD2. The CDR3 loop spans 14 amino acids. Germline assignment: CDR1 MDHEN and CDR2 SYDVKM. After removal of 8 bases from V and 2 bases from J, the junction contained 2 bases not matched to a gene. CDR3 residues: CASWTSGNTGELFF. The CDR3 DNA reads as TGTGCCAGCTGGACTAGCGGAAACACCGGGGAGCTGTTTTTT.

V and J are TRBV4-3 and TRBJ2-7; TRBD2 agrees at 9 bases. V gave up 1 base and J gave up 3 bases; unmatched junction bases: 7. The CDR3 has 16 residues. CDR1 is LGHNA and CDR2 is YSLEER in the germline V gene. The CDR3 spells CASSQAGPSGVYEQYF. As DNA, the CDR3 is TGCGCCAGCAGCCAAGCGGGGCCTAGCGGGGTCTACGAGCAGTACTTC.

This rearrangement joins TRBV19 to TRBJ1-5, with D hard to call. The V end lost 7 bases, the J end lost 1 base, and 8 bases lay between the germline ends. The CDR3 has 13 residues. The germline V gene encodes CDR1 LNHDA and CDR2 SQIVND (reference sequence). The CDR3 bases are TGTGCCAGTAAAACAGACAGCAATCAGCCCCAGCATTTT. It yields the protein CASKTDSNQPQHF.

This rearrangement joins TRBV15 to TRBJ1-6; no definite D call. In germline, CDR1 is LNHNV, CDR2 YYDKDF (reference sequence). CDR3 size: 15 residues. Trimming took 0 bases from V and 4 from J, leaving 7 bases between them. The CDR3 is CATSRDLRYNSPLHF. The CDR3 region has the DNA TGTGCCACCAGCAGAGATTTGAGATATAATTCACCCCTCCACTTT.

This clone turned up a few times. As DNA, the CDR3 is TGTGCCAGCAGCACGAGCTGGGGAGGGTACACTGAAGCTTTCTTT. Translated, it gives CASSTSWGGYTEAFF. The rearrangement uses TRBV11-2 and TRBJ1-1; D gene ambiguous. Trimming stripped 5 bases from V and 3 bases from J, with 16 bases between. The germline CDR1 and CDR2 sequences are SGHAT and FQNNGV. The CDR3 has 15 residues.

This sequence joins TRBV18 and TRBJ2-2, with D possibly TRBD2 on 6 matching bases. The V gene lost 3 bases and the J gene lost 5 bases, with 13 bases spanning the gap. The CDR3 is 15 residues long. Germline values: CDR1 KGHSH, CDR2 LQKENI. The CDR3 DNA reads as TGTGCCAGCTCACCGGCCATAAGCGGGACCGGGGAGCTGTTTTTT. Translation gives CASSPAISGTGELFF.

This clone was seen a single time. This chain joins TRBV7-7 and TRBJ2-3, with a tentative D call TRBD1 (7 bases). This CDR3 contains 15 residues. The germline CDR1 and CDR2 sequences are SSHAT and FNYEAQ (reference sequence). V lost 1 base to trimming and J lost 6 bases, with 14 bases between them. Here the CDR3 reads CASSLVPGGYDTQYF. Written as DNA, the CDR3 is TGTGCCAGCAGCTTAGTACCAGGGGGGTATGATACGCAGTATTTT.

The gene calls are TRBV5-6 and TRBJ1-2; 8 bases map to TRBD1. The V and J ends lost 0 bases and 3 bases, in that order; junction bases with no gene match: 4. CDR1 is SGHDT and CDR2 is YYEEEE in the germline V gene. The CDR3 extends over 15 amino acids. CDR3 coding DNA: TGTGCCAGCAGCTTGGTCCAGGGGGCCTACTATGGCTACACCTTC. It yields the protein CASSLVQGAYYGYTF.

The CDR3: CASSISGALGYEQYF. CDR3 nucleotide sequence: TGTGCCAGCAGTATAAGTGGGGCCCTCGGCTACGAGCAGTACTTC. This chain connects TRBV6-5 to TRBJ2-7, with a possible D match to TRBD1 (5 bases). Trimming stripped 5 bases from V and 3 bases from J, with 17 bases between. CDR1 is MNHEY, CDR2 SVGAGI, per germline. The CDR3 is 15 residues long.

A few counts support this clone. The V call is TRBV25-1, the J call TRBJ1-6, with D maybe TRBD1 (5 bases). The CDR3 sequence is 12 residues long. Deletions cut 3 bases from V and 10 bases from J, with 7 bases between. Per germline, CDR1 MGHDK and CDR2 SYGVNS. CDR3 bases: TGTGCCAGCAGTGAGCAGGGATCACCCCTCCACTTT. Its translation: CASSEQGSPLHF.

The chain couples TRBV5-1 to TRBJ1-2; 7 bases map to TRBD1. The V gene's germline CDR1 is SGHRS and CDR2 YFSETQ. The CDR3 extends over 15 amino acids. J gave up 7 bases and V 4 bases, and 13 bases lay outside the gene matches. In DNA, the CDR3 is TGCGCCAGCAGCGCCGAACAACAGGGGAGACGTGGCTACACCTTC. This sequence encodes CASSAEQQGRRGYTF.

V gene TRBV28 combines with J gene TRBJ2-7; 8 bases map to TRBD2. CDR1 and CDR2 from the germline V gene are MDHEN and SYDVKM. The CDR3 loop spans 14 amino acids. V gave up 5 bases and J gave up 5 bases; unmatched junction bases: 8. The CDR3 is CASSQPGLVNEQYF. CDR3 nucleotides: TGTGCCAGCAGTCAACCGGGACTAGTAAACGAGCAGTACTTC.

This clone was observed a few times. The rearrangement uses TRBV5-5 and TRBJ2-5, with D unresolved. This CDR3 is built from 15 residues. Trimming removed 0 bases from V and 2 bases from J, with 11 bases in between. Germline V CDR1 and CDR2: SGHKS, YYEKEE (reference sequence). The CDR3 region is CASSLEPNLQETQYF. CDR3 in DNA: TGTGCCAGCAGCTTGGAACCTAACCTACAAGAGACCCAGTACTTC.

V usage is TRBV14 and J usage is TRBJ2-1, with D tentatively TRBD2 (5 bases). V was trimmed by 2 bases and J by 4 bases, leaving 15 bases between them. Germline-derived CDR1 and CDR2 are SGHDN and FVKESK. This CDR3 is built from 16 residues. In DNA form, the CDR3 reads TGTGCCAGCAGCCAATTTGCAGGACTTGGATACAATGAGCAGTTCTTC. Translated, it gives CASSQFAGLGYNEQFF. The variable domain in full, with the rest retrieved from reference TRBV14 and TRBJ2-1, is EAGVTQFPSHSVIEKGQTVTLRCDPISGHDNLYWYRRVMGKEIKFLLHFVKESKQDESGMPNNRFLAERTGGTYSTLKVQPAELEDSGVYFCASSQFAGLGYNEQFFGPGTRLTVL.

V and J are TRBV28 and TRBJ2-7; 11 bases fit TRBD2. Germline-derived CDR1 and CDR2 are MDHEN and SYDVKM. The CDR3 totals 19 residues. The trim removed 1 base at V and 0 bases at J, leaving 11 bases unmatched. The CDR3 loop is CASSLLLASGRWSSYEQYF. CDR3 coding DNA: TGTGCCAGCAGTTTATTATTGGCTAGCGGGAGGTGGAGCTCCTACGAGCAGTACTTC.

The V and J genes are TRBV27 and TRBJ2-5; TRBD1 agrees at 8 bases. Germline CDR1 reads MNHEY; CDR2 reads SMNVEV (reference sequence). Trimming removed 4 bases from V and 1 base from J; junction bases left unmatched: 11. The CDR3 loop spans 17 amino acids. CDR3: CASSCETGDDTQETQYF. CDR3 sequence (DNA): TGTGCCAGCAGTTGTGAGACAGGGGATGATACCCAAGAGACCCAGTACTTC.

The J gene is TRBJ2-7, the V gene TRBV7-9; 13 bases map to TRBD2. The length of the CDR3 is 18 residues. In germline, CDR1 is SEHNR, CDR2 FQNEAQ (reference sequence). V lost 5 bases to trimming and J lost 4 bases; unmatched junction nucleotides: 14. The CDR3 sequence is CASSRQGAGLAGAYEQYF. CDR3 sequence (DNA): TGTGCCAGCAGCCGACAGGGGGCTGGACTAGCGGGAGCTTACGAGCAGTACTTC.

This sequence joins TRBV10-3 and TRBJ2-3; 7 positions match TRBD2. From germline, CDR1 is ENHRY and CDR2 SYGVKD. V gave up 5 bases and J gave up 1 base; unmatched junction bases: 15. The CDR3 contains 18 residues. CDR3 protein: CAISPGPRASGGTDTQYF. Written as DNA, the CDR3 is TGTGCCATCAGTCCCGGGCCCCGGGCAAGCGGGGGCACAGATACGCAGTATTTT.

This clone was detected a few times. The chain employs TRBV18 and TRBJ2-7, with 8 bases lining up with TRBD1. V gave up 4 bases and J gave up 4 bases; unmatched junction bases: 3. Germline CDR1 and CDR2: KGHSH and LQKENI. The CDR3 covers 13 residues. The CDR3 DNA sequence: TGTGCCAGCTCACTCCGGGACAGGTACGAGCAGTACTTC. This gives the protein CASSLRDRYEQYF.